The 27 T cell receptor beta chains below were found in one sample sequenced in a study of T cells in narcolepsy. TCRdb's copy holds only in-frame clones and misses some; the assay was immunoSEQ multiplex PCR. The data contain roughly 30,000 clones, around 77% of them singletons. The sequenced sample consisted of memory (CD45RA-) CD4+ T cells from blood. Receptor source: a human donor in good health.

The CDR3 DNA sequence: TGTGCCAGCAACGTGGGGGGGTACACTGAAGCTTTCTTT. Translated, it gives CASNVGGYTEAFF. V usage is TRBV6-6 and J usage is TRBJ1-1, with a possible D match to TRBD1 (5 bases). The CDR3 covers 13 residues. Trimming pared 7 bases from V and 3 bases from J, leaving 12 bases between. Looked up from germline, CDR1 is MNHNY and CDR2 is SVGAGI (reference sequence).

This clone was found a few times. The chain's CDR3 is CASSVGGREDQETQYF. CDR3 DNA: TGTGCCAGCAGCGTAGGGGGGCGGGAGGACCAAGAGACCCAGTACTTC. The chain has TRBV9 and TRBJ2-5; 8 bases are shared with TRBD2. Germline V gives CDR1 SGDLS, CDR2 YYNGEE. Unmatched junction bases numbered 4, after V lost 0 bases and J lost 0 bases. The CDR3 length is 16 residues.

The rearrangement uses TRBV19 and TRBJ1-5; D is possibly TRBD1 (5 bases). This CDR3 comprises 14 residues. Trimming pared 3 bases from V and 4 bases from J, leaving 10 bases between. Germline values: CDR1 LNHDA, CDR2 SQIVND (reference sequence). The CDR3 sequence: CASSIRGKNQPQHF. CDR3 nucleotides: TGTGCCAGTAGTATTCGGGGCAAAAATCAGCCCCAGCATTTT.

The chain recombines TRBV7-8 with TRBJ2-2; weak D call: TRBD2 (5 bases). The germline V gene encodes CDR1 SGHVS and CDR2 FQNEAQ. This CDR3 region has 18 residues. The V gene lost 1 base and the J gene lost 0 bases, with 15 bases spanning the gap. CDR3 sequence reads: CASSLVGGDSANTGELFF. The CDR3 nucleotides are TGTGCCAGCAGCTTAGTAGGAGGAGATAGCGCGAACACCGGGGAGCTGTTTTTT.

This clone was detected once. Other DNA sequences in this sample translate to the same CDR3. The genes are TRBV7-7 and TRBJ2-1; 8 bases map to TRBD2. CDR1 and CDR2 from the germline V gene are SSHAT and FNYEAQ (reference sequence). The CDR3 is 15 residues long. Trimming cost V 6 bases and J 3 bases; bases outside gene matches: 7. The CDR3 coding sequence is TGTGCCAGCAGTTCAGGACTAGCAGACTACAATGAGCAGTTCTTC. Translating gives CASSSGLADYNEQFF.

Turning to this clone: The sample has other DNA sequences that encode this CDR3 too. The CDR3 bases are TGTGCCAGCAGTGTGCAGGGTAATGGCTACACCTTC. Amino acid sequence: CASSVQGNGYTF. V usage is TRBV6-1 and J usage is TRBJ1-2, with a tentative D call TRBD1 (5 bases). This CDR3 spans 12 amino acids. The germline V and J ends were trimmed by 4 bases and 6 bases, with 9 bases remaining between them. Germline loops: CDR1 MNHNS, CDR2 SASEGT.

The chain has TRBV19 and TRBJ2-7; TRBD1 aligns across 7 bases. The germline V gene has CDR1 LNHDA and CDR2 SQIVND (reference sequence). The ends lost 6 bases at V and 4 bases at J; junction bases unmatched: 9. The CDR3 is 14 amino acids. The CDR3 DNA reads TGTGCCAGTAGCGAGGGGATGACAGGGTACGAGCAGTACTTC. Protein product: CASSEGMTGYEQYF.

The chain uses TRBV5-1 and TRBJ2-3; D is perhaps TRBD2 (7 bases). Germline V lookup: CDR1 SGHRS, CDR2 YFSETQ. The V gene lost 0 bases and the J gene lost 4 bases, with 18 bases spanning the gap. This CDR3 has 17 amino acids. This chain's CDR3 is CASSLVPSGRGADTQYF. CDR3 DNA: TGCGCCAGCAGCTTGGTTCCTAGCGGAAGGGGGGCAGATACGCAGTATTTT.

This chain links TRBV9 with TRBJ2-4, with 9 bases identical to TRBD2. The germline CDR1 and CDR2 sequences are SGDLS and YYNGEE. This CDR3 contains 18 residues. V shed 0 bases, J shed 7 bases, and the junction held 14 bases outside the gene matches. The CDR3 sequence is CASSVELGREGQSNIQYF. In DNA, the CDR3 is TGTGCCAGCAGCGTAGAGTTGGGGCGGGAGGGCCAATCGAACATTCAGTACTTC.

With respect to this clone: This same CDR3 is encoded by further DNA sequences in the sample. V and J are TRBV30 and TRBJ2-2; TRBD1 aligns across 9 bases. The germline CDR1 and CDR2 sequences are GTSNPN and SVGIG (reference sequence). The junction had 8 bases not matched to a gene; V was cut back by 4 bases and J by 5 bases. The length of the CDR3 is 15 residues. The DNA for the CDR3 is TGTGCCTGGAAGGGACAGGGCGGGCGGACCGGGGAGCTGTTTTTT. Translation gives CAWKGQGGRTGELFF. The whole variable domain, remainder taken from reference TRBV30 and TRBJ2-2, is SQTIHQWPATLVQPVGSPLSLECTVEGTSNPNLYWYRQAAGRGLQLLFYSVGIGQISSEVPQNLSASRPQDRQFILSSKKLLLSDSGFYLCAWKGQGGRTGELFFGEGSRLTVL.

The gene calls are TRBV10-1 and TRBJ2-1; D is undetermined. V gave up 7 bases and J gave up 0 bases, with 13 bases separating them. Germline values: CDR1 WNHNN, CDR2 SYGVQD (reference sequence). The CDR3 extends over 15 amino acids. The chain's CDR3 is CASTQDVGSYNEQFF. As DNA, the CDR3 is TGCGCCAGCACCCAAGACGTTGGCTCCTACAATGAGCAGTTCTTC.

The CDR3 DNA sequence: TGTGCCTGGAGTATTGAGGATGCGCAGTATTTT. Its protein product is CAWSIEDAQYF. This sequence joins TRBV30 and TRBJ2-3, with D hard to call. V was clipped by 2 bases and J by 10 bases, with 10 bases between them. Germline V gene data show CDR1 as GTSNPN and CDR2 as SVGIG (reference sequence). The CDR3 contains 11 residues.

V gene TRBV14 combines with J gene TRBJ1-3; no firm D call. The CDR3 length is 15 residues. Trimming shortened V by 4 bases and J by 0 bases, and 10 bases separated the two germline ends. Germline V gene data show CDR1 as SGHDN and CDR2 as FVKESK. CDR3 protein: CASSRDGVSGNTIYF. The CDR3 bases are TGTGCCAGCAGCCGTGACGGAGTCTCTGGAAACACCATATATTTT.

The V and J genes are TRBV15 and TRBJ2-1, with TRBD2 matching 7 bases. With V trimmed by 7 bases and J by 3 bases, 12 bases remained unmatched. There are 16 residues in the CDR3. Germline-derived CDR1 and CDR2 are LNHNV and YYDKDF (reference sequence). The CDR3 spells CATTQGGGTNYNEQFF. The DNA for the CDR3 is TGTGCCACCACCCAGGGTGGAGGGACTAACTACAATGAGCAGTTCTTC.

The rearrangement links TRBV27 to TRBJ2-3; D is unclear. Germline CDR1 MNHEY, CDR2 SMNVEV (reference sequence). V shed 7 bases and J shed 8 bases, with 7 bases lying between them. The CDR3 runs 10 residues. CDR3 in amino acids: CASILGTQYF. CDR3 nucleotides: TGTGCCAGCATATTGGGTACGCAGTATTTT.

CDR3 DNA sequence: TGTGCCAGCAGGTCGACCGGGACTGAGCGTTCACCCCTCCACTTT. Protein product: CASRSTGTERSPLHF. The rearrangement joins TRBV6-5 to TRBJ1-6, with D possibly matching TRBD1 (5 bases). The germline V gene has CDR1 MNHEY and CDR2 SVGAGI. The CDR3 sequence is 15 residues long. Trimming cost V 6 bases and J 9 bases, with 18 bases left between them.

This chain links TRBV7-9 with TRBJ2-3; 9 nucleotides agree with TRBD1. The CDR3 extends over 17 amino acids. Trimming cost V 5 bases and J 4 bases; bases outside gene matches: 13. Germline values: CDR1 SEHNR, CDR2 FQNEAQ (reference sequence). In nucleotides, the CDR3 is TGTGCCAGCAGCACCCCCCCCGGGACAGGGACGGCAGATACGCAGTATTTT. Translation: CASSTPPGTGTADTQYF. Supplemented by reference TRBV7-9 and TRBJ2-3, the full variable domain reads DTGVSQNPRHKITKRGQNVTFRCDPISEHNRLYWYRQTLGQGPEFLTYFQNEAQLEKSRLLSDRFSAERPKGSFSTLEIQRTEQGDSAMYLCASSTPPGTGTADTQYFGPGTRLTVL.

Here the CDR3 DNA reads TGTGCCAGCAGTGAGGGGAATCAGCCCCAGCATTTT. Its protein is CASSEGNQPQHF. The genes are TRBV2 and TRBJ1-5, with D unclear. Germline V gene lookup returns CDR1 SNHLY and CDR2 FYNNEI. CDR3 length: 12 amino acids. V was shortened by 3 bases and J by 4 bases, with 4 bases between the two germline ends. Filled out from reference TRBV2 and TRBJ1-5, the complete variable domain reads EPEVTQTPSHQVTQMGQEVILRCVPISNHLYFYWYRQILGQKVEFLVSFYNNEISEKSEIFDDQFSVERPDGSNFTLKIRSTKLEDSAMYFCASSEGNQPQHFGDGTRLSIL.

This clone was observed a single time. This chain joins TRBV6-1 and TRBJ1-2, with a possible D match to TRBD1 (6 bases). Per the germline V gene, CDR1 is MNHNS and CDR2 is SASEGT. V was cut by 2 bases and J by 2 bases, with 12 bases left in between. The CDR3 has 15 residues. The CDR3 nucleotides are TGTGCCAGCAGTGAACGGCCAGGGGCCAACTATGGCTACACCTTC. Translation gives CASSERPGANYGYTF.

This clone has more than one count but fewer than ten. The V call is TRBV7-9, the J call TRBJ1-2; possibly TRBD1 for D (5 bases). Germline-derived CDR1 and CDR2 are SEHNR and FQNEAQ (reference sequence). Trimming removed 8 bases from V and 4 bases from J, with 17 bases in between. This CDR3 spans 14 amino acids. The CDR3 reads CASYGTETFYGYTF. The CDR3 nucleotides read TGTGCCAGCTACGGGACTGAAACCTTCTATGGCTACACCTTC.

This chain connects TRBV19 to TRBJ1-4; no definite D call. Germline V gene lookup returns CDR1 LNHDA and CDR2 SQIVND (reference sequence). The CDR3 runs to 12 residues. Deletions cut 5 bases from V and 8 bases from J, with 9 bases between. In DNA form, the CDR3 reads TGTGCCAGTAGTCTCAGGAGGGAAAAACTGTTTTTT. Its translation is CASSLRREKLFF. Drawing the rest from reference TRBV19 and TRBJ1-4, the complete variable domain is DGGITQSPKYLFRKEGQNVTLSCEQNLNHDAMYWYRQDPGQGLRLIYYSQIVNDFQKGDIAEGYSVSREKKESFPLTVTSAQKNPTAFYLCASSLRREKLFFGSGTQLSVL.

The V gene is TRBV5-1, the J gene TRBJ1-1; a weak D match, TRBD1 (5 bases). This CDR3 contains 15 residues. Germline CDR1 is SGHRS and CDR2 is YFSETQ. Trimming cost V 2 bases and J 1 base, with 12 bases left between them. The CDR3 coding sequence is TGCGCCAGCAGCTTCGAAGGGAGGGGGAACACTGAAGCTTTCTTT. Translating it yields CASSFEGRGNTEAFF.

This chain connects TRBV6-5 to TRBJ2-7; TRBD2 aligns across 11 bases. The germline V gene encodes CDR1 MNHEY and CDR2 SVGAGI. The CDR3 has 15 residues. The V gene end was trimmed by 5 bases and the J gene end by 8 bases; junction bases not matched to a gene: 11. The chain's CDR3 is CASSGHLAGGLQQYF. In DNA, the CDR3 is TGTGCCAGCAGTGGCCACCTAGCGGGAGGACTCCAGCAGTACTTC.

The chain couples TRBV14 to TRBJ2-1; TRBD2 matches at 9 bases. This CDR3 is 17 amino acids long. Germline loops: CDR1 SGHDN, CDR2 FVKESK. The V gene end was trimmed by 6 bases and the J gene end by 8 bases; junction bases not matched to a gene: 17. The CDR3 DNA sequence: TGTGCCAGCAGTGCAAGGGGCCTCGCGGGAGGGATCGATGAGCAGTTCTTC. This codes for CASSARGLAGGIDEQFF.

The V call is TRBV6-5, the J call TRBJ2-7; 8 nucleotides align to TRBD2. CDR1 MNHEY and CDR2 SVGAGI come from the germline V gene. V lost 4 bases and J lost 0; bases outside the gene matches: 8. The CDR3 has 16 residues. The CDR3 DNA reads TGTGCCAGCAGTTCCTGGTTTAGCGGGGCCTCCTACGAGCAGTACTTC. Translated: CASSSWFSGASYEQYF.

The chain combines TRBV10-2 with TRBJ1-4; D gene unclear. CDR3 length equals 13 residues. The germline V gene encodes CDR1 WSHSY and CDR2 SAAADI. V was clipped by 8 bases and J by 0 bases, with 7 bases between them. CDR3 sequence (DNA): TGCGCCAGCCAAGATGCAACTAATGAAAAACTGTTTTTT. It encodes CASQDATNEKLFF.

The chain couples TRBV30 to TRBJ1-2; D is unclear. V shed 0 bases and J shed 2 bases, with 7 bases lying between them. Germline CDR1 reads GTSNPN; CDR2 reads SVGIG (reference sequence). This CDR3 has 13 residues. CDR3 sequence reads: CAWSVPRNYGYTF. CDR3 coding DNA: TGTGCCTGGAGTGTACCCCGAAACTATGGCTACACCTTC.